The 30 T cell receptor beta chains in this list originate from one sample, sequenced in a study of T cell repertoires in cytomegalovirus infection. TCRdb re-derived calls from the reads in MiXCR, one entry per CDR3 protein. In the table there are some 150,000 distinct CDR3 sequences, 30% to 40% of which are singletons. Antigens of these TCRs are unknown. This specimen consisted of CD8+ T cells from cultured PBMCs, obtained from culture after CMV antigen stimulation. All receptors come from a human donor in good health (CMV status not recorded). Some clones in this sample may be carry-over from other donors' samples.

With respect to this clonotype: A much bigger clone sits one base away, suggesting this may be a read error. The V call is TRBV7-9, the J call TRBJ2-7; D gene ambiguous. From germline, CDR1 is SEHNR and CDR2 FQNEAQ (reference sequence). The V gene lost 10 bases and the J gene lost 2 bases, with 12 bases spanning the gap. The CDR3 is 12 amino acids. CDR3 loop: CATSGATYEQYF. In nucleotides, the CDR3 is TGTGCCACGTCGGGTGCCACCTACGAGCAGTACTTC.

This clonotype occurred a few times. CDR3 region: CAISETGGGETQYF. CDR3 nucleotides: TGTGCCATCAGTGAGACAGGGGGCGGTGAGACCCAGTACTTC. The chain joins TRBV10-3 to TRBJ2-5; TRBD1 aligns across 9 bases. Germline lookup yields CDR1 ENHRY and CDR2 SYGVKD. The CDR3 is 14 amino acids. With V trimmed by 2 bases and J by 5 bases, 3 bases remained unmatched.

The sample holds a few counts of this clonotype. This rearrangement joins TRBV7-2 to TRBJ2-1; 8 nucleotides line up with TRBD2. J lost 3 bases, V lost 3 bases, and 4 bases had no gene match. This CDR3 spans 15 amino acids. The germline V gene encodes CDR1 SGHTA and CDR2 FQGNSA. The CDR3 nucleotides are TGTGCCAGCAGCTTGGTCGGGGGGGACTACAATGAGCAGTTCTTC. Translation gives CASSLVGGDYNEQFF.

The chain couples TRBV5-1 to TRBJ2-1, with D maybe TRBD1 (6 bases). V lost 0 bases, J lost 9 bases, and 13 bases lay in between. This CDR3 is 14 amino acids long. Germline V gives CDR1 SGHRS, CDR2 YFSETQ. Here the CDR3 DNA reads TGCGCCAGCAGCTTGGAGACAGGCCATCCTGAGCAGTTCTTC. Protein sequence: CASSLETGHPEQFF.

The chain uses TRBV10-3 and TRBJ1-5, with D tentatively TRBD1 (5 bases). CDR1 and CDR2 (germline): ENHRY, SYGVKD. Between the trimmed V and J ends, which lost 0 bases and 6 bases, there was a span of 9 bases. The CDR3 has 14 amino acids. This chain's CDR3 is CAISESFGGQPQHF. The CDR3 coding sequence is TGTGCCATCAGTGAGTCATTCGGGGGTCAGCCCCAGCATTTT.

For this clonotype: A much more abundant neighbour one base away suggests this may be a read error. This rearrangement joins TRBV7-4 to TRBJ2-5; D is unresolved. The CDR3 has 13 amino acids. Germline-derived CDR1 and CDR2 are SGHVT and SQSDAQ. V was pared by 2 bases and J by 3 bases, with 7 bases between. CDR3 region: CASSLFAEETQYF. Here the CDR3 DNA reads TGTGCCAGCAGCTTATTCGCAGAAGAGACCCAGTACTTC.

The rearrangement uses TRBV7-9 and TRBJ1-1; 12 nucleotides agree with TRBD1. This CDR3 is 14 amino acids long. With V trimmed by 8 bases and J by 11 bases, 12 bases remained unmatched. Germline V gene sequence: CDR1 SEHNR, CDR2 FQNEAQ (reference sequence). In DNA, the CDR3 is TGTGCCAGCGGCCCGGGGACAGGGGGCTTAGTTGCTTTCTTT. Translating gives CASGPGTGGLVAFF.

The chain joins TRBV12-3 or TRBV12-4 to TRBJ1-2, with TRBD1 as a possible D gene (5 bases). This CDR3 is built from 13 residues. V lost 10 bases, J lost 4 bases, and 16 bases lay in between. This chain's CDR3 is CATPGRFSYGYTF. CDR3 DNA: TGTGCCACACCAGGGAGGTTTAGCTATGGCTACACCTTC.

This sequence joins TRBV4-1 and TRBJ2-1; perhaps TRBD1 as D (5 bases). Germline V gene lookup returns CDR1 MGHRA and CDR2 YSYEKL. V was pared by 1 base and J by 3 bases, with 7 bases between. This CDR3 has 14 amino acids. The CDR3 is CASSQATDYNEQFF. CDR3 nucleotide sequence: TGCGCCAGCAGCCAAGCGACAGACTACAATGAGCAGTTCTTC.

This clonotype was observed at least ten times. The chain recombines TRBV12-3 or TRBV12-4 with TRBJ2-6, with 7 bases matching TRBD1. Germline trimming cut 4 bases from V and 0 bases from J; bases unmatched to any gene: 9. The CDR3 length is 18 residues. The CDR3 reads CASSSTDRPSSGANVLTF. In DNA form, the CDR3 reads TGTGCCAGCAGTTCCACGGACAGGCCCTCCTCTGGGGCCAACGTCCTGACTTTC.

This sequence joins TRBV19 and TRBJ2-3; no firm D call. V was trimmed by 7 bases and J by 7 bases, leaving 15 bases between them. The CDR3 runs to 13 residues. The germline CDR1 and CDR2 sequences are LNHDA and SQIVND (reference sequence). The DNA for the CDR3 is TGTGCCAGTAACCCCCCGATGGAAAATACGCAGTATTTT. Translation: CASNPPMENTQYF.

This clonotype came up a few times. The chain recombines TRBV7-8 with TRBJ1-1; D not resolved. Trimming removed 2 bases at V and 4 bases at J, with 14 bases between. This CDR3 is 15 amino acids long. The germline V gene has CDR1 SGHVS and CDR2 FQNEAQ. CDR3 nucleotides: TGTGCCAGCAGCTTATGGGGAGTGGGTTCCACTGAAGCTTTCTTT. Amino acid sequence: CASSLWGVGSTEAFF.

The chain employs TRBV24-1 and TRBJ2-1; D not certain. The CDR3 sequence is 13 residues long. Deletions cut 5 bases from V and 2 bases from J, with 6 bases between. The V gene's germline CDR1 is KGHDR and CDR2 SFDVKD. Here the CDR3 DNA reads TGTGCCACCAGTGTAGGGACCTACAATGAGCAGTTCTTC. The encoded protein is CATSVGTYNEQFF.

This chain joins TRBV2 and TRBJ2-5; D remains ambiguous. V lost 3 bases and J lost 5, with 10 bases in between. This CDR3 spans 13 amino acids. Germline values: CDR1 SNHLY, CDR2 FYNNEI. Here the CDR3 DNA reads TGTGCCAGCAGTGAGGCAGCAATTGAGACCCAGTACTTC. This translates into CASSEAAIETQYF.

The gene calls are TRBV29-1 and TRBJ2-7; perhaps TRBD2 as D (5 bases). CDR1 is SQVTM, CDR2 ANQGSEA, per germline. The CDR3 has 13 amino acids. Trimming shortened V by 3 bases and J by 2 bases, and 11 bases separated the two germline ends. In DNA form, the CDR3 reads TGCAGCGTTGACGAGGGTGGAACCTACGAGCAGTACTTC. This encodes CSVDEGGTYEQYF.

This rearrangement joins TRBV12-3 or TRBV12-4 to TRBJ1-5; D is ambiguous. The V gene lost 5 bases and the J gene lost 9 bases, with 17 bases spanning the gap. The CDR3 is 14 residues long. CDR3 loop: CASSAVDPPGPQHF. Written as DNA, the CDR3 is TGTGCCAGCAGTGCAGTCGACCCCCCGGGGCCCCAGCATTTT.

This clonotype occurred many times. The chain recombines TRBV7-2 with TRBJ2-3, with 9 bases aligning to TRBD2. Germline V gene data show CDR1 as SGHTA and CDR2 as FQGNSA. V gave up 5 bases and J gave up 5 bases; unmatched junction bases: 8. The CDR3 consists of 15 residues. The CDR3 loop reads CASSPGTSLKDTQYF. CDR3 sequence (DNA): TGTGCCAGCAGCCCCGGGACTAGCCTAAAAGATACGCAGTATTTT.

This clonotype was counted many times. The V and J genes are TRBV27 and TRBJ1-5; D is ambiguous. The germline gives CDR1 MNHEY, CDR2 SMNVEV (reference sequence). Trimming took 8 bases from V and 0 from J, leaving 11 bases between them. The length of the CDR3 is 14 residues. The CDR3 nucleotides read TGTGCCAGCCAGGACTTCTATAGCAATCAGCCCCAGCATTTT. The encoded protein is CASQDFYSNQPQHF.

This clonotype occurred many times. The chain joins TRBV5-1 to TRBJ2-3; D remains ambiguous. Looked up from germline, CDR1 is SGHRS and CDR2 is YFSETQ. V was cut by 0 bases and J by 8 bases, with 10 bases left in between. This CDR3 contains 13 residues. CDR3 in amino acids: CASSLVGGSTQYF. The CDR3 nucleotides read TGCGCCAGCAGCTTGGTAGGCGGATCTACGCAGTATTTT.

CDR3 in amino acids: CASSDWRRETQYF. CDR3 in DNA: TGTGCCAGCAGTGATTGGAGGCGAGAGACCCAGTACTTC. The rearrangement links TRBV6-1 to TRBJ2-5; perhaps TRBD2 as D (5 bases). V lost 3 bases to trimming and J lost 4 bases, with 9 bases between them. This CDR3 region has 13 residues. The germline CDR1 and CDR2 sequences are MNHNS and SASEGT.

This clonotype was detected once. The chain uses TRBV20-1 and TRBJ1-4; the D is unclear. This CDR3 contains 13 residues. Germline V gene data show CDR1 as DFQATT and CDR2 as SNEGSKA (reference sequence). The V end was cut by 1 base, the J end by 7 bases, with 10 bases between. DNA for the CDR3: TGCAGTGCTAGAGTGCCAACGGGTGAAAAACTGTTTTTT. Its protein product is CSARVPTGEKLFF.

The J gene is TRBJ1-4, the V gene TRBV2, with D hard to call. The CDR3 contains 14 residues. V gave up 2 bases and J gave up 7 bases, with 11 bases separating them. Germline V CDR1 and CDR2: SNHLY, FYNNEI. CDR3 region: CASSELRATEKLFF. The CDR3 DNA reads TGTGCCAGCAGTGAATTAAGGGCCACTGAAAAACTGTTTTTT.

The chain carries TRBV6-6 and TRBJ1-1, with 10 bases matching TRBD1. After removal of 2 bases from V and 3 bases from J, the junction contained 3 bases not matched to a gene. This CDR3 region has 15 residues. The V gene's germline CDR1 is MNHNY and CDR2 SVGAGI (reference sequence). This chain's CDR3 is CASSYGTGVDTEAFF. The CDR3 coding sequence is TGTGCCAGCAGTTACGGGACAGGGGTGGACACTGAAGCTTTCTTT.

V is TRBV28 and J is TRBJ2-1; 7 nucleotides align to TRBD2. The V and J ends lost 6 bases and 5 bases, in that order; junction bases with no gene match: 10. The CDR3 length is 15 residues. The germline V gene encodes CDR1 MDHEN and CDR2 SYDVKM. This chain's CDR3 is CASSWLAAPNNEQFF. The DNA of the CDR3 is TGTGCCAGCAGCTGGCTAGCGGCCCCCAACAATGAGCAGTTCTTC.

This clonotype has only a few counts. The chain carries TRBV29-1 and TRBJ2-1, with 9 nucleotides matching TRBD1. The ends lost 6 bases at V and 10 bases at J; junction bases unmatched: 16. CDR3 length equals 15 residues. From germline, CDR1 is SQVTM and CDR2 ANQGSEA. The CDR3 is CSVLQTGQGLWEQFF. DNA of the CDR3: TGCAGCGTCCTACAAACGGGACAGGGATTATGGGAGCAGTTCTTC.

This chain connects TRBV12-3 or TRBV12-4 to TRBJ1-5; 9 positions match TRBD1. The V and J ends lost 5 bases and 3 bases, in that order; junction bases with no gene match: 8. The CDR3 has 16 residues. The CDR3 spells CASSLYRGRVNQPQHF. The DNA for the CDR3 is TGTGCCAGCAGTCTTTACAGGGGGCGGGTCAATCAGCCCCAGCATTTT.

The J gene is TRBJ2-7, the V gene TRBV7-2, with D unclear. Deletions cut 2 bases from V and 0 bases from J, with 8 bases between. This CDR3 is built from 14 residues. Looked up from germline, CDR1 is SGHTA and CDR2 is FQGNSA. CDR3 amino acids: CASSLNLNSYEQYF. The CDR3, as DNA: TGTGCCAGCAGCTTAAACCTTAACTCCTACGAGCAGTACTTC. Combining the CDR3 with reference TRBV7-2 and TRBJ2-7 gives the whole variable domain GAGVSQSPSNKVTEKGKDVELRCDPISGHTALYWYRQSLGQGLEFLIYFQGNSAPDKSGLPSDRFSAERTGGSVSTLTIQRTQQEDSAVYLCASSLNLNSYEQYFGPGTRLTVT.

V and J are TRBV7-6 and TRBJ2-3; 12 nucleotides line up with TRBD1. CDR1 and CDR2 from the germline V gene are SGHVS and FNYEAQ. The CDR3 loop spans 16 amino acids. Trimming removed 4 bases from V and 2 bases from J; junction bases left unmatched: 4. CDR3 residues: CASSSGTGGITDTQYF. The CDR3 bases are TGTGCCAGCAGCTCCGGGACAGGGGGCATCACAGATACGCAGTATTTT.

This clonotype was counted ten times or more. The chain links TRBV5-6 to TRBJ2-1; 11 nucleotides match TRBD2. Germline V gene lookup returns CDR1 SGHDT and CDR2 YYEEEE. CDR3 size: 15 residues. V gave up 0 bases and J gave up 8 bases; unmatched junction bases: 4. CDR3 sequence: CASSLAWGLADEQFF. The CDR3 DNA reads TGTGCCAGCAGCTTGGCCTGGGGACTAGCGGATGAGCAGTTCTTC. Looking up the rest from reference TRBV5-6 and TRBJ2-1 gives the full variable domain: DAGVTQSPTHLIKTRGQQVTLRCSPKSGHDTVSWYQQALGQGPQFIFQYYEEEERQRGNFPDRFSGHQFPNYSSELNVNALLLGDSALYLCASSLAWGLADEQFFGPGTRLTVL.

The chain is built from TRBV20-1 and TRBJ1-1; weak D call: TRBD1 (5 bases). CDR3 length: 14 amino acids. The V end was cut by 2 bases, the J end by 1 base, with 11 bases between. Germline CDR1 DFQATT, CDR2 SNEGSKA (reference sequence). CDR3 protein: CSARPYGGNTEAFF. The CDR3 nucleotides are TGCAGTGCTAGACCCTATGGGGGGAACACTGAAGCTTTCTTT.